One sample yielded the 22 T cell receptor beta chains listed below, sequenced in a study of blood T cell repertoires in COVID-19. Data came from immunoSEQ multiplex PCR; TCRdb stores just in-frame clones and leaves some out. The data hold 150,000 to 200,000 clones, with approximately 88% observed a single time. Sequenced material: peripheral blood. These receptors came from a woman in her fifties or sixties who had recovered from COVID-19.

The chain is built from TRBV28 and TRBJ1-6; possible D gene TRBD1, 5 bases. The CDR3 consists of 12 residues. The V and J ends lost 11 bases and 6 bases respectively, with 11 bases between them. Germline V gene sequence: CDR1 MDHEN, CDR2 SYDVKM. The CDR3 protein is CALGGGNSPLHF. The DNA of the CDR3 is TGTGCCTTGGGGGGGGGTAATTCACCCCTCCACTTT. The variable domain in full, with the rest retrieved from reference TRBV28 and TRBJ1-6, is DVKVTQSSRYLVKRTGEKVFLECVQDMDHENMFWYRQDPGLGLRLIYFSYDVKMKEKGDIPEGYSVSREKKERFSLILESASTNQTSMYLCALGGGNSPLHFGNGTRLTVT.

This chain joins TRBV2 and TRBJ2-3; 8 nucleotides align to TRBD1. The V gene's germline CDR1 is SNHLY and CDR2 FYNNEI. The length of the CDR3 is 14 residues. V dropped 5 bases and J dropped 1; count of bases not matched to a gene: 2. This CDR3 reads CASSSDRGTDTQYF. In DNA form, the CDR3 reads TGTGCCAGCAGTTCGGACAGGGGCACAGATACGCAGTATTTT.

This chain links TRBV28 with TRBJ1-2; 7 bases align to TRBD1. The CDR3 sequence is 14 residues long. V was pared by 3 bases and J by 3 bases, with 4 bases of the junction left unmatched. CDR1 is MDHEN, CDR2 SYDVKM, per germline. CDR3 in amino acids: CASSFAGQDYGYTF. In nucleotides, the CDR3 is TGTGCCAGCAGTTTTGCTGGACAGGACTATGGCTACACCTTC.

The chain links TRBV19 to TRBJ1-5; 10 bases align to TRBD1. Losses at the gene ends were 2 bases for V and 3 bases for J; bases not matched to a gene: 7. The CDR3 is 17 residues long. The germline V gene has CDR1 LNHDA and CDR2 SQIVND (reference sequence). CDR3 bases: TGTGCCAGTAGTATACCCGACAGGGGGCCCCTCAATCAGCCCCAGCATTTT. It encodes CASSIPDRGPLNQPQHF.

This clone has a handful of counts. The chain combines TRBV5-6 with TRBJ1-2, with TRBD1 matching 7 bases. The V and J ends lost 1 base and 3 bases, in that order; junction bases with no gene match: 3. In germline, CDR1 is SGHDT, CDR2 YYEEEE. The CDR3 is 14 amino acids. CDR3 bases: TGTGCCAGCAGCTTGTATGGGACAGACTATGGCTACACCTTC. It encodes CASSLYGTDYGYTF.

The chain couples TRBV4-2 to TRBJ1-2, with 7 bases identical to TRBD1. CDR3 length equals 16 residues. The junction had 11 bases not matched to a gene; V was cut back by 5 bases and J by 2 bases. The V gene's germline CDR1 is LGHNA and CDR2 YNFKEQ. CDR3 protein: CASSDYRQGRNYGYTF. DNA of the CDR3: TGTGCCAGCAGCGATTACCGACAGGGACGGAACTATGGCTACACCTTC.

This chain uses TRBV7-9 with TRBJ1-2, with 9 bases matching TRBD1. The CDR3 is 15 residues long. V lost 1 base, J lost 6 bases, and 6 bases stayed unmatched. From germline, CDR1 is SEHNR and CDR2 FQNEAQ (reference sequence). The CDR3: CASSLVPGQGNGYTF. DNA for the CDR3: TGTGCCAGCAGCTTAGTCCCGGGACAGGGAAATGGCTACACCTTC.

The chain joins TRBV19 to TRBJ1-1; 10 bases fit TRBD1. The ends lost 8 bases at V and 5 bases at J; junction bases unmatched: 5. Germline V lookup: CDR1 LNHDA, CDR2 SQIVND (reference sequence). The CDR3 consists of 13 residues. The CDR3 DNA follows: TGTGCCAGTGGGGGACAGGGGAGGACTGAAGCTTTCTTT. This gives the protein CASGGQGRTEAFF.

The genes are TRBV18 and TRBJ2-5, with D tentatively TRBD2 (5 bases). CDR1 is KGHSH and CDR2 is LQKENI in the germline V gene. This CDR3 region has 14 residues. Trimming stripped 1 base from V and 2 bases from J, with 8 bases between. The CDR3 coding sequence is TGTGCCAGCTCACCACGCGAGCGGCAAGAGACCCAGTACTTC. Protein: CASSPRERQETQYF. Drawing the rest from reference TRBV18 and TRBJ2-5, the complete variable domain is NAGVMQNPRHLVRRRGQEARLRCSPMKGHSHVYWYRQLPEEGLKFMVYLQKENIIDESGMPKERFSAEFPKEGPSILRIQQVVRGDSAAYFCASSPRERQETQYFGPGTRLLVL.

The chain recombines TRBV5-1 with TRBJ2-7; 11 nucleotides agree with TRBD2. The CDR3 is 18 amino acids. The germline gives CDR1 SGHRS, CDR2 YFSETQ. V lost 0 bases to trimming and J lost 3 bases; unmatched junction nucleotides: 11. CDR3 loop: CASSLASGGTPWDYEQYF. The CDR3 region has the DNA TGCGCCAGCAGCTTGGCTAGCGGGGGGACCCCATGGGACTACGAGCAGTACTTC.

The CDR3 loop reads CASSPGGFGETQYF. The CDR3 DNA sequence: TGCGCCAGCAGCCCTGGCGGGTTCGGGGAGACCCAGTACTTC. The chain couples TRBV5-1 to TRBJ2-5; the D gene is possibly TRBD2 (5 bases). Germline-derived CDR1 and CDR2 are SGHRS and YFSETQ. CDR3 length: 14 residues. Trimming removed 4 bases from V and 5 bases from J, with 15 bases in between. Full variable domain (missing parts from reference TRBV5-1 and TRBJ2-5): KAGVTQTPRYLIKTRGQQVTLSCSPISGHRSVSWYQQTPGQGLQFLFEYFSETQRNKGNFPGRFSGRQFSNSRSEMNVSTLELGDSALYLCASSPGGFGETQYFGPGTRLLVL.

This rearrangement joins TRBV5-5 to TRBJ2-5, with D perhaps matching TRBD2 (5 bases). This CDR3 has 14 amino acids. The V end was cut by 4 bases, the J end by 0 bases, with 10 bases between. CDR1 and CDR2 from the germline V gene are SGHKS and YYEKEE (reference sequence). CDR3 sequence: CASSPDGNQETQYF. CDR3 nucleotides: TGTGCCAGCAGCCCCGACGGGAACCAAGAGACCCAGTACTTC.

The chain recombines TRBV28 with TRBJ1-6; 8 bases are a match to TRBD1. This CDR3 region has 14 residues. J lost 6 bases, V lost 4 bases, and 2 bases had no gene match. Germline V lookup: CDR1 MDHEN, CDR2 SYDVKM. CDR3 protein: CASSSGQGNSPLHF. CDR3 in DNA: TGTGCCAGCAGTTCTGGACAGGGTAATTCACCCCTCCACTTT.

The chain combines TRBV6-6 with TRBJ2-3; D remains ambiguous. The CDR3 loop spans 14 amino acids. CDR1 is MNHNY and CDR2 is SVGAGI in the germline V gene (reference sequence). Trimming removed 7 bases at V and 7 bases at J, with 18 bases between. CDR3 in amino acids: CASTTILSEYTQYF. In DNA, the CDR3 is TGTGCCAGCACCACTATCCTTTCGGAGTATACGCAGTATTTT.

Here the CDR3 DNA reads TGTGCCAGCAGCCAGAACAGGGGGCGAAGAGGAGTCGAGCAGTACTTC. Its protein is CASSQNRGRRGVEQYF. The chain recombines TRBV14 with TRBJ2-7, with 9 positions matching TRBD1. Per the germline V gene, CDR1 is SGHDN and CDR2 is FVKESK. There are 16 residues in the CDR3. Unmatched junction bases numbered 12, after V lost 3 bases and J lost 6 bases.

The chain links TRBV4-1 to TRBJ1-1, with a possible D match to TRBD1 (5 bases). This CDR3 has 16 amino acids. Germline V gene sequence: CDR1 MGHRA, CDR2 YSYEKL. V was clipped by 3 bases and J by 1 base, with 15 bases between them. The CDR3 nucleotides are TGCGCCAGCAGCCACGCTCAGGGTATGGGGAACACTGAAGCTTTCTTT. Translated, it gives CASSHAQGMGNTEAFF.

V and J are TRBV11-1 and TRBJ2-1, with D tentatively TRBD2 (6 bases). Germline V gene lookup returns CDR1 SGHAT and CDR2 FQDESV (reference sequence). The CDR3 sequence is 14 residues long. V lost 9 bases to trimming and J lost 0 bases, with 12 bases between them. In nucleotides, the CDR3 is TGTGCCAGTGTTTCCGGGGGCTCCTACAATGAGCAGTTCTTC. This encodes CASVSGGSYNEQFF. The variable domain in full, completed from reference TRBV11-1 and TRBJ2-1, reads EAEVAQSPRYKITEKSQAVAFWCDPISGHATLYWYRQILGQGPELLVQFQDESVVDDSQLPKDRFSAERLKGVDSTLKIQPAELGDSAMYLCASVSGGSYNEQFFGPGTRLTVL.

V usage is TRBV14 and J usage is TRBJ2-2; 9 bases align to TRBD2. The CDR3 runs to 16 residues. Germline V gene data show CDR1 as SGHDN and CDR2 as FVKESK. The trim removed 4 bases at V and 0 bases at J, leaving 3 bases unmatched. The CDR3 loop is CASSLGTSSNTGELFF. The CDR3 DNA is TGTGCCAGCAGCCTCGGGACTAGCTCGAACACCGGGGAGCTGTTTTTT.

The chain recombines TRBV7-9 with TRBJ2-7, with D possibly matching TRBD1 (6 bases). The CDR3 runs 14 residues. Between the trimmed V and J ends, which lost 1 base and 5 bases, there was a span of 12 bases. Germline V CDR1 and CDR2: SEHNR, FQNEAQ (reference sequence). In nucleotides, the CDR3 is TGTGCCAGCAGCTTAGGCCTACAGGGCCACGAGCAGTACTTC. Translation: CASSLGLQGHEQYF.

This clone was seen once. V is TRBV7-6 and J is TRBJ2-2; possible D gene TRBD2, 6 bases. V was shortened by 6 bases and J by 2 bases, with 16 bases between the two germline ends. This CDR3 comprises 16 residues. Per the germline V gene, CDR1 is SGHVS and CDR2 is FNYEAQ. CDR3 nucleotides: TGTGCCAGCAGAGAAGCGGGCCGGGGAAACACCGGGGAGCTGTTTTTT. Translating gives CASREAGRGNTGELFF.

The CDR3 reads CASRGGGFNEKLFF. DNA for the CDR3: TGTGCCAGCAGGGGAGGGGGATTTAATGAAAAACTGTTTTTT. The chain recombines TRBV3-1 (or the pseudogene TRBV3-2) with TRBJ1-4; D is perhaps TRBD1 (6 bases). The CDR3 has 14 amino acids. Germline CDR1 and CDR2: LGHDT and YNNKEL (reference sequence). The V end lost 6 bases, the J end lost 4 bases, and 12 bases lay between the germline ends.

The J gene is TRBJ1-1, the V gene TRBV3-1 (or the pseudogene TRBV3-2), with 7 bases fitting TRBD1. V lost 1 base, J lost 5 bases, and 4 bases stayed unmatched. The CDR3 runs to 14 residues. The germline V gene has CDR1 LGHDT and CDR2 YNNKEL (reference sequence). This CDR3 reads CASSQVGQTTEAFF. For the CDR3, the DNA is TGTGCCAGCAGCCAAGTGGGACAGACTACTGAAGCTTTCTTT.